The source of this T cell receptor beta chain is a study of blood T cell repertoires in COVID-19. Study overall: The samples span acute and convalescent COVID-19 from the United States, Italy and Spain. Sample material is recorded as cDNA or gDNA derived from T cells, B-cell-depleted T cells, or PBMCs.

Per the study methods: The assay estimated nucleated cells by amplifying reference gene primers. TCRdb keeps only in-frame clones here, not all; method: immunoSEQ multiplex PCR. D and trimming were read from the DNA, whereas the V and J calls and clone size are those reported in that table. There are 200,000 to 250,000 clones in the sample; about 88% occur only once, and 6% to 9% lies in the top ten. This CDR3 is 15 amino acids long. The V gene's germline CDR1 is LNHDA and CDR2 SQIVND (reference sequence). Trimming took 5 bases from V and 2 from J, leaving 15 bases between them. The genes are TRBV19 and TRBJ1-2; D is possibly TRBD1 (6 bases). This sequence was found in a woman in her 70s with active or convalescent COVID-19. The material sequenced was peripheral blood. CDR3 sequence: CASSPGRGANYGYTF. CDR3 in DNA: TGTGCCAGTAGTCCGGGCCGGGGGGCGAACTATGGCTACACCTTC.